A single TCR beta chain is shown here with its context. As yet, its antigen is unknown. This entry comes from a study of T cell responses to AZD1222 COVID-19 vaccine. This table comes from immunoSEQ multiplex PCR, and its TCRdb copy is limited to in-frame clones, with some not included. The data show 90,000 to 100,000 clones, approximately 90% seen once. General study findings and limits: Just a handful of people given AZD1222 tested seropositive at baseline. Regions 160-218 and 743-854 held dominance among vaccine-associated CD4 TCRs, which spanned spike.

Germline CDR1 is SGHAT and CDR2 is FQNNGV. This CDR3 is built from 15 residues. Trimming cost V 6 bases and J 0 bases, with 12 bases left between them. This specimen was peripheral blood, taken on day 0 of AZD1222 vaccination. The chain links TRBV11-2 to TRBJ1-3; D is undetermined. This TCR came from an adult in good health. The CDR3 bases are TGTGCCAGCAGTTTGATTGGGAGCTCTGGAAACACCATATATTTT. Translated, it gives CASSLIGSSGNTIYF.